Shown below are 8 T cell receptor beta chains from a single sample sequenced in a study of T cells in localized non-small cell lung cancer. Clones were read by immunoSEQ multiplex PCR, and TCRdb kept only the in-frame ones, dropping some. The repertoire holds around 92,000 clones, with approximately 90% as singletons. Sequencing used PBMCs, obtained before any cancer treatment. The receptors stem from a woman aged 35 to 69 with stage II squamous cell lung carcinoma.

The chain employs TRBV27 and TRBJ2-4, with D perhaps TRBD2 (5 bases). The V and J ends lost 6 bases and 0 bases respectively, with 12 bases between them. Germline lookup yields CDR1 MNHEY and CDR2 SMNVEV (reference sequence). This CDR3 is 15 amino acids long. CDR3 protein: CASSAGTSAKNIQYF. CDR3 nucleotide sequence: TGTGCCAGCAGCGCGGGCACGTCAGCCAAAAACATTCAGTACTTC.

This sequence joins TRBV15 and TRBJ2-7, with D perhaps TRBD2 (5 bases). Germline CDR1 reads LNHNV; CDR2 reads YYDKDF (reference sequence). The CDR3 loop spans 14 amino acids. Trimming shortened V by 0 bases and J by 7 bases, and 13 bases separated the two germline ends. The CDR3: CATSRDFASGEQYF. Here the CDR3 DNA reads TGTGCCACCAGCAGAGATTTTGCCTCGGGGGAGCAGTACTTC. Full variable domain (outside the CDR3, taken from reference TRBV15 and TRBJ2-7): DAMVIQNPRYQVTQFGKPVTLSCSQTLNHNVMYWYQQKSSQAPKLLFHYYDKDFNNEADTPDNFQSRRPNTSFCFLDIRSPGLGDTAMYLCATSRDFASGEQYFGPGTRLTVT.

The chain links TRBV19 to TRBJ1-1, with TRBD1 identical over 8 bases. Germline V gene data show CDR1 as LNHDA and CDR2 as SQIVND (reference sequence). V shed 3 bases and J 11 bases; nucleotides not matched to a gene: 14. The CDR3 runs 15 residues. In nucleotides, the CDR3 is TGTGCCAGTAGTATGATACAGGGGGGTCGTGTCGTCGCTTTCTTT. Its protein is CASSMIQGGRVVAFF.

The genes are TRBV19 and TRBJ2-6; D assignment may be TRBD1 or TRBD2 (5 bases each). The V gene's germline CDR1 is LNHDA and CDR2 SQIVND (reference sequence). This CDR3 has 16 amino acids. V was trimmed by 8 bases and J by 0 bases, leaving 14 bases between them. In DNA, the CDR3 is TGTGCCAGTCGAGGGGTCGGAAGCTCTGGGGCCAACGTCCTGACTTTC. Amino acid sequence: CASRGVGSSGANVLTF.

The V gene is TRBV11-2, the J gene TRBJ2-7; 7 nucleotides align to TRBD1. V dropped 3 bases and J dropped 2; count of bases not matched to a gene: 7. From germline, CDR1 is SGHAT and CDR2 FQNNGV. This CDR3 is 15 amino acids long. CDR3 loop: CASSFGQDPTYEQYF. In DNA form, the CDR3 reads TGTGCCAGCAGCTTTGGACAGGACCCCACCTACGAGCAGTACTTC.

The V call is TRBV4-1, the J call TRBJ1-6; D is perhaps TRBD1 (6 bases). Per germline, CDR1 MGHRA and CDR2 YSYEKL. V dropped 5 bases and J dropped 6 bases, with 14 bases sitting between them. The CDR3 totals 15 residues. The CDR3 bases are TGCGCCAGCAGCACCATGACAGGCTTTAATTCACCCCTCCACTTT. This translates into CASSTMTGFNSPLHF.

The chain carries TRBV27 and TRBJ1-1; a possible D gene is TRBD1 (5 bases). Trimming cost V 6 bases and J 3 bases, with 26 bases left between them. The CDR3 length is 18 residues. Germline lookup yields CDR1 MNHEY and CDR2 SMNVEV (reference sequence). The chain's CDR3 is CASRVIQGWRRVDTEAFF. CDR3 DNA: TGTGCCAGCAGGGTAATCCAGGGTTGGAGGAGGGTCGACACTGAAGCTTTCTTT.

About this clone: At the DNA level, this CDR3 is encoded by other sequences in the same sample as well. J is TRBJ1-1 and V is TRBV27; no reliable D call. The CDR3 runs to 13 residues. CDR1 and CDR2 from the germline V gene are MNHEY and SMNVEV (reference sequence). Trimming left V 2 bases short and J 0 bases short, with 4 bases between. In DNA, the CDR3 is TGTGCCAGCAGTTTAGGCCTGAACACTGAAGCTTTCTTT. Translating it yields CASSLGLNTEAFF.